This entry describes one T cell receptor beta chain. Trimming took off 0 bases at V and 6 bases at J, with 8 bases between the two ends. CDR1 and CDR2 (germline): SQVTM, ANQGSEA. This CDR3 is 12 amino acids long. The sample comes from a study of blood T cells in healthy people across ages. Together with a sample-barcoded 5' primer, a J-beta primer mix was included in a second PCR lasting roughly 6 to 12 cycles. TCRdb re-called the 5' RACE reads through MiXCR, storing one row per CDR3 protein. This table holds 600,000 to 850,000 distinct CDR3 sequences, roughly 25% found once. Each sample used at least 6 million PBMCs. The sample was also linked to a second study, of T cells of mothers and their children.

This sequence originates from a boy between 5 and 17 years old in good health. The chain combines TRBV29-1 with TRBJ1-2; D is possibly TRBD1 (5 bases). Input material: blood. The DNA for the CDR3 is TGCAGCGTTGAAGATGGGGGACATGGCTACACCTTC. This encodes CSVEDGGHGYTF. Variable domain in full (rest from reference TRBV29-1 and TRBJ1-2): SAVISQKPSRDICQRGTSLTIQCQVDSQVTMMFWYRQQPGQSLTLIATANQGSEATYESGFVIDKFPISRPNLTFSTLTVSNMSPEDSSIYLCSVEDGGHGYTFGSGTRLTVV.